Each of the 16 T cell receptor beta chains below was sequenced from the same sample in a study of control samples from healthy donors and cancer patients. The table came from immunoSEQ multiplex PCR; TCRdb's copy has only in-frame clones and leaves some out. The sample contains roughly 150,000 clones, about 91% of which appear only once. The sample taken for sequencing was blood. These receptors came from a man younger than 35 in good health.

This chain joins TRBV7-3 and TRBJ2-2; the D call may be TRBD1 or TRBD2 (5 bases each). CDR1 and CDR2 (germline): SGHTA, FQGTGA. This CDR3 comprises 14 residues. With 2 bases removed from V and 2 bases from J, the gap between germline ends came to 6 bases. This chain's CDR3 is CASSLGTNTGELFF. In nucleotides, the CDR3 is TGTGCCAGCAGCTTAGGGACCAACACCGGGGAGCTGTTTTTT.

Only a few counts were recorded for this clone. The chain employs TRBV6-6 and TRBJ2-2, with 9 bases lining up with TRBD1. The CDR3 consists of 16 residues. Germline V gene sequence: CDR1 MNHNY, CDR2 SVGAGI (reference sequence). Losses at the gene ends were 2 bases for V and 4 bases for J; bases not matched to a gene: 5. The CDR3 DNA is TGTGCCAGCAGTTACGGGACAGGGCGGGGCACCGGGGAGCTGTTTTTT. Translated, it gives CASSYGTGRGTGELFF.

This sequence joins TRBV29-1 and TRBJ2-7, with 7 bases aligning to TRBD2. The CDR3 consists of 14 residues. CDR1 and CDR2 (germline): SQVTM, ANQGSEA. CDR3 sequence reads: CRGLWGGEAYEQYF. In DNA form, the CDR3 reads TGCCGCGGTTTATGGGGGGGGGAGGCCTACGAGCAGTACTTC.

This clone has more than one count but fewer than ten. DNA for the CDR3: TGTGCCAGCAGCTTAGGGGGCGACCAAGCCGGCAATCAGCCCCAGCATTTT. This translates into CASSLGGDQAGNQPQHF. The rearrangement uses TRBV7-9 and TRBJ1-5; the D gene is possibly TRBD1 (5 bases). V lost 1 base and J 2 bases, leaving 15 bases between the germline ends. From germline, CDR1 is SEHNR and CDR2 FQNEAQ (reference sequence). The CDR3 has 17 residues.

The CDR3 bases are TGTGCCAGCAGCCAAGATGAAACGACAGGTGATGAGCAGTTCTTC. Amino acid sequence: CASSQDETTGDEQFF. This sequence joins TRBV3-1 (or the pseudogene TRBV3-2) and TRBJ2-1; possibly TRBD1 for D (6 bases). Germline lookup yields CDR1 LGHDT and CDR2 YNNKEL (reference sequence). The CDR3 loop spans 15 amino acids. V lost 0 bases and J lost 8, with 14 bases in between.

The chain couples TRBV6-5 to TRBJ1-1, with 8 bases matching TRBD1. This CDR3 comprises 14 residues. V lost 7 bases, J lost 4 bases, and 8 bases stayed unmatched. Germline V CDR1 and CDR2: MNHEY, SVGAGI. The CDR3: CASKRQGRSTEAFF. The DNA of the CDR3 is TGTGCCAGCAAACGACAGGGGAGAAGCACTGAAGCTTTCTTT.

CDR3 loop: CASSLGGTGGADTQYF. The CDR3 nucleotides read TGTGCCAGCAGCTTGGGAGGGACAGGGGGCGCAGATACGCAGTATTTT. The J gene is TRBJ2-3, the V gene TRBV5-4; TRBD1 aligns across 12 bases. CDR1 and CDR2 (germline): SGHNT, YYREEE (reference sequence). V was clipped by 0 bases and J by 4 bases; unmatched bases: 3. This CDR3 has 16 residues.

This clone was detected only once. The J gene is TRBJ2-7, the V gene TRBV5-6, with 7 positions matching TRBD1. Looked up from germline, CDR1 is SGHDT and CDR2 is YYEEEE. This CDR3 has 14 amino acids. Losses at the gene ends were 4 bases for V and 0 bases for J; bases not matched to a gene: 4. CDR3: CASSPRDSSYEQYF. In DNA, the CDR3 is TGTGCCAGCAGCCCCCGGGACAGCTCCTACGAGCAGTACTTC.

The chain recombines TRBV28 with TRBJ2-7; D might be TRBD2 (5 bases). In germline, CDR1 is MDHEN, CDR2 SYDVKM. V was clipped by 6 bases and J by 2 bases, with 14 bases between them. The CDR3 is made up of 14 amino acids. CDR3 nucleotide sequence: TGTGCCAGCAGCCCTATGCGGAGGACCTACGAGCAGTACTTC. As protein: CASSPMRRTYEQYF.

The rearrangement links TRBV19 to TRBJ2-7; TRBD1 matches at 10 bases. CDR3 size: 11 residues. The germline CDR1 and CDR2 sequences are LNHDA and SQIVND (reference sequence). The CDR3 coding sequence is TGTGCGACAGGGGGCTTGAACGAGCAGTACTTC. Translation: CATGGLNEQYF.

This clone was counted between two and nine times. The V and J genes are TRBV28 and TRBJ2-5, with D unresolved. The CDR3 length is 12 residues. V was trimmed by 5 bases and J by 2 bases, leaving 6 bases between them. Per the germline V gene, CDR1 is MDHEN and CDR2 is SYDVKM. The CDR3, as DNA: TGTGCCAGCAGTACGGAACAAGAGACCCAGTACTTC. It is translated as CASSTEQETQYF.

The chain carries TRBV28 and TRBJ1-2; D uncertain. The CDR3 length is 14 residues. V lost 4 bases, J lost 6 bases, and 15 bases lay in between. Germline CDR1 is MDHEN and CDR2 is SYDVKM. This CDR3 reads CASSYGRSRDGYTF. The CDR3 nucleotides read TGTGCCAGCAGTTACGGGCGTTCTCGGGATGGCTACACCTTC.

The chain is built from TRBV14 and TRBJ2-3; 8 bases align to TRBD2. The CDR3 extends over 14 amino acids. V shed 0 bases and J 6 bases; nucleotides not matched to a gene: 2. Germline-derived CDR1 and CDR2 are SGHDN and FVKESK. The CDR3 loop reads CASSQDSSGDTQYF. The CDR3 bases are TGTGCCAGCAGCCAAGATTCTAGCGGGGATACGCAGTATTTT.

The genes are TRBV6-6 and TRBJ1-2; D gene ambiguous. The germline V and J ends were trimmed by 4 bases and 1 base, with 13 bases remaining between them. Looked up from germline, CDR1 is MNHNY and CDR2 is SVGAGI (reference sequence). This CDR3 is built from 15 residues. The CDR3: CASSLNFGVNYGYTF. The DNA for the CDR3 is TGTGCCAGCAGTTTGAATTTCGGCGTTAACTATGGCTACACCTTC.

V gene TRBV6-2 or TRBV6-3 combines with J gene TRBJ1-2; D possibly corresponds to TRBD1 (6 bases). CDR1 and CDR2 from the germline V gene are MNHEY and SVGEGT. Trimming took off 2 bases at V and 7 bases at J, with 17 bases between the two ends. This CDR3 contains 15 residues. The CDR3 loop reads CASSYIGTRSLGYTF. The CDR3 DNA reads as TGTGCCAGCAGTTACATTGGGACACGGAGTCTTGGCTACACCTTC.

This rearrangement joins TRBV27 to TRBJ2-7; D is perhaps TRBD1 or TRBD2 (5 bases each). Trimming pared 0 bases from V and 7 bases from J, leaving 13 bases between. Germline CDR1 reads MNHEY; CDR2 reads SMNVEV (reference sequence). CDR3 size: 14 residues. CDR3 loop: CASSLSGTGWEQYF. The CDR3 DNA reads TGTGCCAGCAGTTTATCCGGGACGGGCTGGGAGCAGTACTTC.